This T cell receptor (beta chain) emerged from a study of early T cells in non-severe SARS-CoV-2 infection. Study overall: Sequencing of bulk RNA from unsorted whole blood was done, without chain pairing.

Individual cDNA molecules carried attached unique molecular identifiers. TCRdb called the 5' RACE reads again in MiXCR, with one record for every CDR3 protein. The sample has more than 65,000 distinct CDR3 sequences, about an eighth seen once. Details on this clonotype: The antigen is undetermined.

Whole-study findings and limits: There was a bias toward anti-spike CD8 responses in VDJdb matching, which missed private and CD4 specificities.

This sequence was found in an adult who was a healthcare worker with PCR-confirmed SARS-CoV-2 infection or an uninfected control (not recorded which). The sample comprised whole blood.

CDR3 DNA sequence: TGTGCCAGCAGCTTAGATACCTACCCAGATACGCAGTATTTT. Protein: CASSLDTYPDTQYF. The gene calls are TRBV11-2 and TRBJ2-3; D unclear. This CDR3 has 14 residues. V lost 0 bases and J lost 4, with 8 bases in between. Germline values: CDR1 SGHAT, CDR2 FQNNGV. Based on the CDR3 plus reference TRBV11-2 and TRBJ2-3, the full variable domain is EAGVAQSPRYKIIEKRQSVAFWCNPISGHATLYWYQQILGQGPKLLIQFQNNGVVDDSQLPKDRFSAERLKGVDSTLKIQPAKLEDSAVYLCASSLDTYPDTQYFGPGTRLTVL.